This TCR beta chain is drawn from a study of graft-versus-host responses after intestinal transplantation. Clones were sequenced by immunoSEQ multiplex PCR, and TCRdb holds only the in-frame ones, with some missing. The sample lists around 36,000 clones, about 95% seen once, with roughly 0.22% in the top ten. As concerns this clone: The antigen is unknown.

The receptor comes from a human donor who was the organ donor for an intestinal transplant. The starting material was unstimulated CD8+ T cells sorted from spleen or lymph node cells, obtained before transplant.

The CDR3 region is CASSQDWGVTDTQYF. The CDR3 region has the DNA TGCGCCAGCAGCCAAGATTGGGGGGTTACAGATACGCAGTATTTT. This chain connects TRBV4-3 to TRBJ2-3; weak D call: TRBD2 (6 bases). The V and J ends lost 0 bases and 3 bases respectively, with 10 bases between them. The CDR3 runs 15 residues. Germline lookup yields CDR1 LGHNA and CDR2 YSLEER.